These 4 T cell receptor beta chains came from one sample sequenced in a study of blood T cell repertoires in COVID-19. Profiling relied on immunoSEQ multiplex PCR, and the TCRdb table lists in-frame clones only, not all of them. Of 110,000 or so clones in the sample, around 84% were seen once. Source material: peripheral blood. The receptors here all came from a woman between 40 and 50 years old with acute or convalescent COVID-19.

The rearrangement uses TRBV19 and TRBJ1-2; D not resolved. The germline CDR1 and CDR2 sequences are LNHDA and SQIVND (reference sequence). The CDR3 contains 14 residues. The V end was cut by 9 bases, the J end by 4 bases, with 18 bases between. CDR3 bases: TGTGCCAGATCCGTCCGGGAAGGGAGCTATGGCTACACCTTC. Translated, it gives CARSVREGSYGYTF.

The chain is built from TRBV5-8 and TRBJ1-1, with D perhaps matching TRBD1 (6 bases). V lost 4 bases and J 1 base, leaving 14 bases between the germline ends. Germline V gene sequence: CDR1 SGHTS, CDR2 YDEGEE. The CDR3 loop spans 15 amino acids. CDR3 amino acids: CASSPRTAWNTEAFF. CDR3 DNA sequence: TGTGCCAGCAGCCCCCGGACAGCCTGGAACACTGAAGCTTTCTTT.

This rearrangement joins TRBV5-1 to TRBJ1-2; D is uncertain. V lost 4 bases to trimming and J lost 8 bases, with 18 bases between them. The CDR3 has 14 residues. CDR1 is SGHRS and CDR2 is YFSETQ in the germline V gene. This chain's CDR3 is CASSPEVGRKGYTF. In nucleotides, the CDR3 is TGCGCCAGCAGCCCGGAGGTGGGAAGGAAGGGCTACACCTTC.

A remark on this clone: This may arise from a read error, as a much more abundant clone is one base away. This rearrangement joins TRBV7-3 to TRBJ2-3, with unresolved D. The CDR3 contains 14 residues. Germline CDR1 is SGHTA and CDR2 is FQGTGA. V lost 5 bases to trimming and J lost 0 bases, with 9 bases between them. For the CDR3, the DNA is TGTGCCAGCAGCCCCGGGTCTAGCACAGATACGCAGTATTTT. Protein product: CASSPGSSTDTQYF.